The 27 T cell receptor beta chains below come from one sample, sequenced in a study of blood T cell repertoires in COVID-19. Clones were read by immunoSEQ multiplex PCR, and TCRdb kept only the in-frame ones, dropping some. Of 150,000 or so clones in the sample, about 91% were seen once. The sequenced material came from peripheral blood. The origin of the receptors is a man aged 50-60 years with acute or convalescent COVID-19.

The V call is TRBV5-1, the J call TRBJ2-7, with TRBD2 matching 9 bases. V shed 5 bases, J shed 3 bases, and the junction held 6 bases outside the gene matches. The CDR3 is made up of 14 amino acids. Germline CDR1 reads SGHRS; CDR2 reads YFSETQ. CDR3 loop: CASSYTAGGYEQYF. For the CDR3, the DNA is TGCGCCAGCAGTTACACAGCGGGAGGCTACGAGCAGTACTTC. The full variable domain, rest sourced from reference TRBV5-1 and TRBJ2-7, is KAGVTQTPRYLIKTRGQQVTLSCSPISGHRSVSWYQQTPGQGLQFLFEYFSETQRNKGNFPGRFSGRQFSNSRSEMNVSTLELGDSALYLCASSYTAGGYEQYFGPGTRLTVT.

The V and J genes are TRBV5-6 and TRBJ1-5; the match to TRBD1 covers 9 bases. This CDR3 region has 17 residues. Trimming removed 0 bases from V and 0 bases from J; junction bases left unmatched: 4. CDR1 and CDR2 (germline): SGHDT, YYEEEE. CDR3 residues: CASSLVTGGDSNQPQHF. The CDR3 DNA follows: TGTGCCAGCAGCTTGGTGACAGGGGGAGATAGCAATCAGCCCCAGCATTTT. Supplemented by reference TRBV5-6 and TRBJ1-5, the full variable domain reads DAGVTQSPTHLIKTRGQQVTLRCSPKSGHDTVSWYQQALGQGPQFIFQYYEEEERQRGNFPDRFSGHQFPNYSSELNVNALLLGDSALYLCASSLVTGGDSNQPQHFGDGTRLSIL.

The rearrangement uses TRBV11-2 and TRBJ2-7; D gene ambiguous. The length of the CDR3 is 15 residues. Trimming took 1 base from V and 0 from J, leaving 10 bases between them. The V gene's germline CDR1 is SGHAT and CDR2 FQNNGV. The CDR3 sequence: CASSLGLQFSYEQYF. DNA for the CDR3: TGTGCCAGCAGCTTAGGACTTCAGTTCTCCTACGAGCAGTACTTC.

The chain uses TRBV6-6 and TRBJ1-2; 7 bases match TRBD1. This CDR3 spans 16 amino acids. Germline loops: CDR1 MNHNY, CDR2 SVGAGI (reference sequence). Unmatched junction bases numbered 8, after V lost 2 bases and J lost 2 bases. Written as DNA, the CDR3 is TGTGCCAGCAGTTACCCTACAGGGGCGGGGAACTATGGCTACACCTTC. It codes for CASSYPTGAGNYGYTF.

V and J are TRBV5-4 and TRBJ1-2, with no clear D. This CDR3 spans 14 amino acids. Germline V lookup: CDR1 SGHNT, CDR2 YYREEE (reference sequence). V lost 4 bases and J lost 3, with 13 bases in between. For the CDR3, the DNA is TGTGCCAGCAGCCACACAGAAGGATACTATGGCTACACCTTC. Translating gives CASSHTEGYYGYTF.

The V call is TRBV6-2 or TRBV6-3, the J call TRBJ1-5; 7 bases agree with TRBD1. The CDR3 is 19 amino acids. The V and J ends lost 4 bases and 0 bases, in that order; junction bases with no gene match: 15. Germline CDR1 is MNHEY and CDR2 is SVGEGT. Here the CDR3 reads CASSWDSRMATSSNQPQHF. The CDR3, as DNA: TGTGCCAGCAGTTGGGACAGCCGAATGGCCACCTCTAGCAATCAGCCCCAGCATTTT.

The CDR3 nucleotides read TGTGCCTCGGATCTAGGTTTGAATTCACCCCTCCACTTT. Amino acid sequence: CASDLGLNSPLHF. The chain links TRBV30 to TRBJ1-6, with no clear D. The germline V gene encodes CDR1 GTSNPN and CDR2 SVGIG (reference sequence). The CDR3 has 13 amino acids. V was cut by 7 bases and J by 7 bases, with 14 bases left in between.

This clone was found once. This chain uses TRBV10-1 with TRBJ2-1; possible D gene TRBD2, 6 bases. V lost 0 bases and J lost 6, with 6 bases in between. From germline, CDR1 is WNHNN and CDR2 SYGVQD (reference sequence). The CDR3 extends over 13 amino acids. The CDR3 DNA sequence: TGCGCCAGCAGTGAGTCGACTAGCAATGAGCAGTTCTTC. This encodes CASSESTSNEQFF.

The chain carries TRBV9 and TRBJ2-4, with D perhaps matching TRBD2 (5 bases). The CDR3 extends over 14 amino acids. Looked up from germline, CDR1 is SGDLS and CDR2 is YYNGEE. Trimming took 4 bases from V and 9 from J, leaving 17 bases between them. This CDR3 is CASSPRVTMGIQYF. Written as DNA, the CDR3 is TGTGCCAGCAGCCCGAGGGTGACCATGGGCATTCAGTACTTC.

The chain couples TRBV4-1 to TRBJ1-1; 8 nucleotides match TRBD1. Germline V gene data show CDR1 as MGHRA and CDR2 as YSYEKL. The CDR3 has 16 amino acids. Trimming at V came to 3 bases and at J to 5 bases, leaving 11 bases not matched to a gene. The CDR3 DNA reads as TGCGCCAGCAGCCATGAACCAGGGGGCAAGGGGACTGAAGCTTTCTTT. This codes for CASSHEPGGKGTEAFF.

This chain links TRBV6-5 with TRBJ2-1; D is ambiguous. This CDR3 is built from 13 residues. The V end lost 2 bases, the J end lost 4 bases, and 6 bases lay between the germline ends. Germline V gives CDR1 MNHEY, CDR2 SVGAGI. CDR3 in amino acids: CASSYDGYNEQFF. In DNA form, the CDR3 reads TGTGCCAGCAGTTACGACGGGTACAATGAGCAGTTCTTC.

The chain couples TRBV20-1 to TRBJ2-1, with TRBD2 matching over 7 bases. The J segment lost 0 bases and the V segment lost 6 bases, leaving 11 bases of the junction unmatched. This CDR3 has 16 amino acids. CDR1 is DFQATT, CDR2 SNEGSKA, per germline (reference sequence). CDR3 DNA sequence: TGCAGTGCAAGTACTTCCGGGAGGAGCTCCTACAATGAGCAGTTCTTC. Its translation: CSASTSGRSSYNEQFF.

In DNA form, the CDR3 reads TGCGCCAGCAGCTTGGACACCCCGCCAACTAATGAAAAACTGTTTTTT. Its protein product is CASSLDTPPTNEKLFF. The genes are TRBV5-1 and TRBJ1-4; D not resolved. This CDR3 is built from 16 residues. V lost 0 bases and J 0 bases, leaving 9 bases between the germline ends. The germline V gene encodes CDR1 SGHRS and CDR2 YFSETQ.

CDR3 in DNA: TGTGCCAGCAGGGAAAAGGACAGGGGGCTAGGCACTGAAGCTTTCTTT. It translates to CASREKDRGLGTEAFF. V is TRBV6-1 and J is TRBJ1-1; 11 bases are a match to TRBD1. The junction had 10 bases not matched to a gene; V was cut back by 6 bases and J by 4 bases. Germline V lookup: CDR1 MNHNS, CDR2 SASEGT. CDR3 size: 16 residues.

The genes are TRBV9 and TRBJ1-1; weak D call: TRBD1 (5 bases). V was clipped by 0 bases and J by 6 bases, with 9 bases between them. The V gene's germline CDR1 is SGDLS and CDR2 YYNGEE. This CDR3 has 13 residues. CDR3 region: CASSVEGEAEAFF. The CDR3 nucleotides are TGTGCCAGCAGCGTAGAAGGGGAGGCTGAAGCTTTCTTT.

V gene TRBV28 combines with J gene TRBJ2-7, with 9 bases that match TRBD1. The CDR3 length is 12 residues. Trimming removed 7 bases from V and 3 bases from J; junction bases left unmatched: 1. The germline gives CDR1 MDHEN, CDR2 SYDVKM. The CDR3 loop is CASKTGGYEQYF. The CDR3 DNA reads TGTGCCAGCAAGACAGGGGGCTACGAGCAGTACTTC.

The chain couples TRBV6-5 to TRBJ1-1; D may be TRBD1 (6 bases). This CDR3 contains 14 residues. Trimming removed 8 bases from V and 4 bases from J, with 17 bases in between. CDR1 is MNHEY, CDR2 SVGAGI, per germline. The chain's CDR3 is CASQWGHSSTEAFF. The DNA for the CDR3 is TGTGCCAGCCAGTGGGGGCATTCGAGCACTGAAGCTTTCTTT.

The rearrangement links TRBV29-1 to TRBJ2-7; tentatively, D is TRBD1 (5 bases). The CDR3 runs to 12 residues. Looked up from germline, CDR1 is SQVTM and CDR2 is ANQGSEA. V gave up 8 bases and J gave up 3 bases, with 14 bases separating them. CDR3 coding DNA: TGCAGCTACCGTCAGGGCCGCTACGAGCAGTACTTC. Encoded protein: CSYRQGRYEQYF.

J is TRBJ1-1 and V is TRBV24-1; a weak D match, TRBD1 (5 bases). The CDR3 loop spans 14 amino acids. Germline V lookup: CDR1 KGHDR, CDR2 SFDVKD. Deletions cut 4 bases from V and 4 bases from J, with 12 bases between. CDR3: CATSESRGSTEAFF. The CDR3 coding sequence is TGTGCCACCAGTGAATCACGGGGGTCCACTGAAGCTTTCTTT.

CDR3 residues: CATSGGQGVYEQYF. The CDR3 nucleotides are TGTGCCACCAGCGGGGGACAGGGGGTCTACGAGCAGTACTTC. The chain uses TRBV15 and TRBJ2-7; 11 bases agree with TRBD1. This CDR3 has 14 residues. CDR1 and CDR2 from the germline V gene are LNHNV and YYDKDF (reference sequence). V was clipped by 5 bases and J by 3 bases; unmatched bases: 3.

The J gene is TRBJ1-2, the V gene TRBV5-1; D uncertain. CDR3 length: 13 residues. V gave up 1 base and J gave up 4 bases, with 8 bases separating them. Germline CDR1 and CDR2: SGHRS and YFSETQ. The CDR3 protein is CASSLTVGYGYTF. Here the CDR3 DNA reads TGCGCCAGCAGCTTGACAGTGGGCTATGGCTACACCTTC.

CDR3 sequence reads: CASSGHRLKAFF. CDR3 coding DNA: TGTGCCAGCAGTGGACACCGGTTGAAAGCTTTCTTT. The rearrangement uses TRBV25-1 and TRBJ1-1; D gene uncertain. Per germline, CDR1 MGHDK and CDR2 SYGVNS. V lost 4 bases to trimming and J lost 9 bases, with 12 bases between them. The CDR3 sequence is 12 residues long.

The gene calls are TRBV28 and TRBJ1-4; 9 bases are shared with TRBD1. Trimming cost V 10 bases and J 10 bases; bases outside gene matches: 13. The length of the CDR3 is 14 residues. Germline V CDR1 and CDR2: MDHEN, SYDVKM. The CDR3: CATASGQGSLKLFF. DNA of the CDR3: TGTGCCACCGCAAGTGGACAGGGGTCCTTAAAACTGTTTTTT.

This sequence joins TRBV15 and TRBJ2-1; D is possibly TRBD2 (6 bases). Trimming removed 0 bases at V and 7 bases at J, with 16 bases between. The CDR3 sequence is 16 residues long. Germline V gene sequence: CDR1 LNHNV, CDR2 YYDKDF (reference sequence). The CDR3 DNA follows: TGTGCCACCAGCAGAGATAGGTTAGCGGCTGGAAATGAGCAGTTCTTC. This translates into CATSRDRLAAGNEQFF.

The chain employs TRBV18 and TRBJ1-2, with D maybe TRBD1 (5 bases). Germline assignment: CDR1 KGHSH and CDR2 LQKENI. The CDR3 runs to 13 residues. V shed 6 bases and J shed 2 bases, with 10 bases lying between them. CDR3 coding DNA: TGTGCCAGCTCGCAACAGGAAAACTATGGCTACACCTTC. Amino acid sequence: CASSQQENYGYTF.

This clone was detected once. The V gene is TRBV11-2, the J gene TRBJ1-5; TRBD1 might be the D (5 bases). This CDR3 has 14 residues. The V end lost 0 bases, the J end lost 7 bases, and 10 bases lay between the germline ends. Germline CDR1 is SGHAT and CDR2 is FQNNGV. CDR3 sequence reads: CASSLDGGGQPQHF. The DNA of the CDR3 is TGTGCCAGCAGCTTAGACGGGGGTGGGCAGCCCCAGCATTTT.

This rearrangement joins TRBV11-1 to TRBJ2-7; TRBD1 might be the D (5 bases). Trimming removed 0 bases at V and 2 bases at J, with 11 bases between. This CDR3 is 15 amino acids long. The germline CDR1 and CDR2 sequences are SGHAT and FQDESV (reference sequence). The CDR3 loop reads CASSLAHGRAYEQYF. The CDR3 DNA reads TGTGCCAGCAGCTTAGCTCACGGCAGGGCCTACGAGCAGTACTTC. The full variable domain, completed using reference TRBV11-1 and TRBJ2-7, is EAEVAQSPRYKITEKSQAVAFWCDPISGHATLYWYRQILGQGPELLVQFQDESVVDDSQLPKDRFSAERLKGVDSTLKIQPAELGDSAMYLCASSLAHGRAYEQYFGPGTRLTVT.